Listed below are T cell receptor beta chains from one sample, sequenced in a study of blood T cell repertoires in COVID-19. The table came from immunoSEQ multiplex PCR; TCRdb's copy has only in-frame clones and leaves some out. The table has about 200,000 clones, around 87% seen once. Sequencing used peripheral blood. Every receptor here comes from a man aged 60 to 75 with acute or convalescent COVID-19. Each CDR3 is given with its conserved first and last residue. D genes are given only for firm matches. Only part of the rows carry a size: once, few, many, or a class if the clone is expanded.

clone_size: -
j_call: TRBJ2-1
v_call: TRBV11-3
d_call: TRBD2
cdr3_aa: CASSSSRRGGAGEQFF
cdr3_nt: TGTGCCAGCAGCTCTAGTCGACGCGGGGGGGCCGGGGAGCAGTTCTTC

clone_size: -
j_call: TRBJ2-5
v_call: TRBV7-3
d_call: TRBD2
cdr3_aa: CASSPGLVEETQYF
cdr3_nt: TGTGCCAGCAGCCCGGGACTAGTGGAAGAGACCCAGTACTTC

clone_size: -
j_call: TRBJ1-4
v_call: TRBV15
d_call: TRBD1
cdr3_aa: CATSRGQGREKLFF
cdr3_nt: TGTGCCACCAGCAGGGGACAGGGGAGAGAAAAACTGTTTTTT

clone_size: -
j_call: TRBJ2-5
v_call: TRBV7-3
d_call: TRBD1
cdr3_aa: CASSLKGQGMGETQYF
cdr3_nt: TGTGCCAGCAGCTTAAAGGGACAGGGGATGGGAGAGACCCAGTACTTC

clone_size: -
j_call: TRBJ2-1
v_call: TRBV4-2
d_call: -
cdr3_aa: CASSQAASYNEQFF
cdr3_nt: TGTGCCAGCAGCCAAGCTGCCAGCTACAATGAGCAGTTCTTC

clone_size: -
j_call: TRBJ2-3
v_call: TRBV5-1
d_call: TRBD1
cdr3_aa: CASSQGTGGGTDTQYF
cdr3_nt: TGCGCCAGCAGCCAAGGGACAGGGGGCGGCACAGATACGCAGTATTTT

clone_size: once
j_call: TRBJ2-7
v_call: TRBV6-5
d_call: TRBD1
cdr3_aa: CASSYEGQGRGEQYF
cdr3_nt: TGTGCCAGCAGTTACGAGGGACAGGGGAGGGGCGAGCAGTACTTC

clone_size: -
j_call: TRBJ2-7
v_call: TRBV18
d_call: TRBD2
cdr3_aa: CASSPGRSGTSGEQYF
cdr3_nt: TGTGCCAGCTCACCGGGACGTAGCGGGACCTCGGGCGAGCAGTACTTC

clone_size: few
j_call: TRBJ2-6
v_call: TRBV4-2
d_call: -
cdr3_aa: CASSQESSGPGLLQSGANVLTF
cdr3_nt: TGTGCCAGCAGCCAAGAAAGTAGCGGTCCAGGGCTTTTGCAATCTGGGGCCAACGTCCTGACTTTC

clone_size: -
j_call: TRBJ2-7
v_call: TRBV11-2
d_call: -
cdr3_aa: CASSLGGLYEQYF
cdr3_nt: TGTGCCAGCAGCTTAGGAGGACTCTACGAGCAGTACTTC

clone_size: -
j_call: TRBJ1-2
v_call: TRBV19
d_call: -
cdr3_aa: CASSIDEGGLGYTF
cdr3_nt: TGTGCCAGTAGTATAGATGAAGGAGGACTAGGCTACACCTTC

clone_size: -
j_call: TRBJ2-1
v_call: TRBV18
d_call: -
cdr3_aa: CASSPLAGPTYNEQFF
cdr3_nt: TGTGCCAGCTCACCCCTCGCGGGCCCCACCTACAATGAGCAGTTCTTC

clone_size: -
j_call: TRBJ2-1
v_call: TRBV5-1
d_call: TRBD2
cdr3_aa: CASSLMTSGGHHEQFF
cdr3_nt: TGCGCCAGCAGCTTGATGACTAGCGGGGGCCACCATGAGCAGTTCTTC

clone_size: -
j_call: TRBJ2-7
v_call: TRBV30
d_call: -
cdr3_aa: CAWSVDYEQYF
cdr3_nt: TGTGCCTGGAGCGTAGACTACGAGCAGTACTTC

clone_size: few
j_call: TRBJ1-1
v_call: TRBV4-1
d_call: -
cdr3_aa: CASSQDQETGIQNTEAFF
cdr3_nt: TGCGCCAGCAGCCAAGACCAGGAGACCGGGATCCAGAACACTGAAGCTTTCTTT

clone_size: -
j_call: TRBJ2-1
v_call: TRBV6-2/TRBV6-3
d_call: -
cdr3_aa: CASSYPWDTEQFF
cdr3_nt: TGTGCCAGCAGTTACCCCTGGGACACCGAGCAGTTCTTC

clone_size: -
j_call: TRBJ1-1
v_call: TRBV19
d_call: TRBD1
cdr3_aa: CASSLRQGRAGTEAFF
cdr3_nt: TGTGCCAGTAGTCTTAGACAGGGTAGGGCGGGCACTGAAGCTTTCTTT

clone_size: -
j_call: TRBJ2-5
v_call: TRBV6-1
d_call: -
cdr3_aa: CASSEAVARQETQYF
cdr3_nt: TGTGCCAGCAGTGAAGCGGTGGCTCGCCAAGAGACCCAGTACTTC

clone_size: -
j_call: TRBJ2-1
v_call: TRBV3-1/TRBV3-2
d_call: TRBD2
cdr3_aa: CASSQDPVAGGSSYNEQFF
cdr3_nt: TGTGCCAGCAGCCAAGACCCCGTAGCGGGAGGGAGCTCCTACAATGAGCAGTTCTTC

clone_size: many
j_call: TRBJ2-7
v_call: TRBV19
d_call: TRBD1
cdr3_aa: CASSQDRYEQYF
cdr3_nt: TGTGCCAGTAGTCAGGACAGGTACGAGCAGTACTTC

clone_size: -
j_call: TRBJ2-7
v_call: TRBV7-8
d_call: -
cdr3_aa: CASSLTGFYEQYF
cdr3_nt: TGTGCCAGCAGCCTCACAGGGTTCTACGAGCAGTACTTC

clone_size: -
j_call: TRBJ2-7
v_call: TRBV11-3
d_call: -
cdr3_aa: CASSTLNQYEQYF
cdr3_nt: TGTGCCAGCAGCACATTAAACCAGTACGAGCAGTACTTC

clone_size: -
j_call: TRBJ1-2
v_call: TRBV12-3/TRBV12-4
d_call: -
cdr3_aa: CASSLSTSYGYTF
cdr3_nt: TGTGCCAGCAGTTTATCCACGAGCTATGGCTACACCTTC

clone_size: -
j_call: TRBJ2-2
v_call: TRBV3-1/TRBV3-2
d_call: TRBD2
cdr3_aa: CASAETSGGPTGELFF
cdr3_nt: TGTGCCAGCGCCGAGACTAGCGGGGGGCCGACCGGGGAGCTGTTTTTT

clone_size: -
j_call: TRBJ2-5
v_call: TRBV27
d_call: TRBD2
cdr3_aa: CASSGVAGGMGTQYF
cdr3_nt: TGTGCCAGCTCCGGCGTAGCGGGGGGGATGGGGACCCAGTACTTC

clone_size: -
j_call: TRBJ2-3
v_call: TRBV24-1
d_call: TRBD2
cdr3_aa: CATSDFKRGGTDTQYF
cdr3_nt: TGTGCCACCAGTGATTTCAAGCGGGGGGGGACAGATACGCAGTATTTT

clone_size: -
j_call: TRBJ2-4
v_call: TRBV11-2
d_call: -
cdr3_aa: CASSSIRTYLAKNIQYF
cdr3_nt: TGTGCCAGCAGCTCGATCAGGACATACCTAGCCAAAAACATTCAGTACTTC

clone_size: few
j_call: TRBJ1-2
v_call: TRBV7-9
d_call: -
cdr3_aa: CASSGGIFNYGYTF
cdr3_nt: TGTGCCAGCAGCGGAGGGATTTTTAACTATGGCTACACCTTC

clone_size: -
j_call: TRBJ1-1
v_call: TRBV10-3
d_call: -
cdr3_aa: CAISDLGPGTEAFF
cdr3_nt: TGTGCCATCAGTGATCTGGGGCCGGGCACTGAAGCTTTCTTT

clone_size: -
j_call: TRBJ2-3
v_call: TRBV4-2
d_call: TRBD2
cdr3_aa: CASSPGGAGVTDTQYF
cdr3_nt: TGTGCCAGCAGCCCCGGGGGGGCGGGGGTCACAGATACGCAGTATTTT

clone_size: -
j_call: TRBJ1-2
v_call: TRBV5-1
d_call: -
cdr3_aa: CASSLVIQGGYTF
cdr3_nt: TGCGCCAGCAGCTTGGTCATACAGGGCGGCTACACCTTC

clone_size: -
j_call: TRBJ1-1
v_call: TRBV3-1/TRBV3-2
d_call: TRBD1
cdr3_aa: CASSSPKFRGQAEAFF
cdr3_nt: TGTGCCAGCAGCTCGCCGAAATTCAGGGGGCAGGCTGAAGCTTTCTTT

clone_size: few
j_call: TRBJ2-3
v_call: TRBV6-1
d_call: -
cdr3_aa: CASSELTQGPDTQYF
cdr3_nt: TGTGCCAGCAGTGAACTGACACAGGGCCCAGATACGCAGTATTTT

clone_size: -
j_call: TRBJ2-2
v_call: TRBV25-1
d_call: -
cdr3_aa: CASSRGTGELFF
cdr3_nt: TGTGCCAGCAGTCGGGGCACCGGGGAGCTGTTTTTT

clone_size: -
j_call: TRBJ1-1
v_call: TRBV6-5
d_call: -
cdr3_aa: CASSSGAGVTEAFF
cdr3_nt: TGTGCCAGCAGTTCAGGGGCAGGGGTTACTGAAGCTTTCTTT

clone_size: -
j_call: TRBJ2-2
v_call: TRBV21-1
d_call: -
cdr3_aa: CASSKYRQYNNTGELFF
cdr3_nt: TGTGCCAGCAGCAAGTACAGACAATACAACAACACCGGGGAGCTGTTTTTT

clone_size: few
j_call: TRBJ2-3
v_call: TRBV7-3
d_call: -
cdr3_aa: CASSSPGPQGDTQYF
cdr3_nt: TGTGCCAGCAGCTCCCCGGGCCCCCAGGGCGATACGCAGTATTTT

clone_size: -
j_call: TRBJ1-1
v_call: TRBV14
d_call: -
cdr3_aa: CASSLRTGHLNTEAFF
cdr3_nt: TGTGCCAGCAGCCTCCGAACCGGACACCTGAACACTGAAGCTTTCTTT

clone_size: once
j_call: TRBJ1-5
v_call: TRBV6-4
d_call: -
cdr3_aa: CASSAEDSQPQHF
cdr3_nt: TGTGCCAGCAGTGCCGAGGATAGCCAGCCCCAGCATTTT

clone_size: -
j_call: TRBJ2-1
v_call: TRBV19
d_call: -
cdr3_aa: CASSQTGTFSYNEQFF
cdr3_nt: TGTGCCAGTAGTCAAACCGGGACATTCTCCTACAATGAGCAGTTCTTC

clone_size: once
j_call: TRBJ2-7
v_call: TRBV6-5
d_call: TRBD1
cdr3_aa: CASKQGQGNGEQYF
cdr3_nt: TGTGCCAGCAAACAGGGACAGGGGAATGGCGAGCAGTACTTC

clone_size: -
j_call: TRBJ1-1
v_call: TRBV15
d_call: -
cdr3_aa: CATSRDQGTEAFF
cdr3_nt: TGTGCCACCAGCAGAGATCAGGGAACTGAAGCTTTCTTT

clone_size: once
j_call: TRBJ1-3
v_call: TRBV5-1
d_call: TRBD1
cdr3_aa: CASSRWDSSGNTIYF
cdr3_nt: TGCGCCAGCAGCCGTTGGGACAGCTCTGGAAACACCATATATTTT

clone_size: -
j_call: TRBJ2-1
v_call: TRBV19
d_call: TRBD2
cdr3_aa: CASSMGLAGGTGEFF
cdr3_nt: TGTGCCAGTAGTATGGGGCTCGCGGGGGGGACTGGGGAGTTCTTC

clone_size: -
j_call: TRBJ2-7
v_call: TRBV5-1
d_call: TRBD2
cdr3_aa: CASSLGPAGSSYEQYF
cdr3_nt: TGCGCCAGCAGCTTGGGCCCAGCGGGGAGCTCCTACGAGCAGTACTTC